This T cell receptor beta chain was identified in a study of OX40 agonist ivuxolimab in advanced cancers. Looking at the study overall: The study gave patients intravenous ivuxolimab at 0.01 to 10 mg/kg every 2 weeks. Notes on the study in general: Among patients with partial responses at 0.1-3.0 mg/kg, clonal expansion was among the lowest. The CD4+ and CD8+ T cells in the blood had expanded clonally by week 6 at 0.1 to 3.0 mg/kg.

Data came from immunoSEQ multiplex PCR; TCRdb stores just in-frame clones and leaves some out. The repertoire holds about 45,000 clones, more than 65% seen once, with 2% to 3% in the top ten. Only a few counts were recorded for this clone. The antigen remains undetermined. The CDR3 length is 17 residues. V trimming: 4 bases; J trimming: 5 bases; junction bases outside the gene matches: 11. Germline V gene lookup returns CDR1 SGHDT and CDR2 YYEEEE. The receptor was derived from an adult with an advanced solid tumor such as melanoma, head and neck, liver or kidney cancer. The chain couples TRBV5-6 to TRBJ2-7, with 14 bases aligning to TRBD2. The sequencing here drew on CD4+ or CD8+ T cells sorted from blood, taken in a trial of the OX40 agonist ivuxolimab. CDR3 coding DNA: TGTGCCAGCAGCCCCCGATGGGGGGGACTAGCGGGAGACGAGCAGTACTTC. It is translated as CASSPRWGGLAGDEQYF.